The 3 T cell receptor beta chains reported below all come from one sample, sequenced in a study of T cell repertoires and HLA-DP antigens. After roughly 2 weeks, CD4+ cells were restimulated 20 to 25 h with the same allogeneic DPB1. Stimulation used HeLa cells expressing transduced HLA-DPA1/DPB1, HLA-DM, invariant chain and CD80. Assay used: immunoSEQ multiplex PCR; TCRdb lists only in-frame clones, some missing. The sample holds roughly 1,200 clones, approximately 70% seen once. Input material: CD137- CD4+ T cells from cultured PBMCs. These receptors were obtained from a man in his sixties in good health and CMV-seronegative.

This clone was found a few times. This chain connects TRBV11-3 to TRBJ1-1; D is undetermined. The CDR3 length is 15 residues. Germline assignment: CDR1 SGHNT and CDR2 YENEEA. Trimming removed 5 bases from V and 2 bases from J, with 15 bases in between. The DNA for the CDR3 is TGTGCCAGCAGCGTGTACATCAATACCAACACTGAAGCTTTCTTT. This gives the protein CASSVYINTNTEAFF.

The rearrangement links TRBV19 to TRBJ2-3, with 7 bases matching TRBD1. Germline CDR1 reads LNHDA; CDR2 reads SQIVND (reference sequence). This CDR3 is 15 amino acids long. The V segment lost 3 bases and the J segment 3 bases; nucleotides outside the gene matches: 6. The CDR3 DNA reads as TGTGCCAGTAGTATTCGACAGGGTTTAACAGATACGCAGTATTTT. Translation: CASSIRQGLTDTQYF.

The sample holds one count of this clone. The chain recombines TRBV5-1 with TRBJ2-3; the D is unclear. V gave up 7 bases and J gave up 0 bases, with 12 bases separating them. The CDR3 has 14 residues. CDR1 SGHRS and CDR2 YFSETQ come from the germline V gene. For the CDR3, the DNA is TGCGCCAGCCATCGAGCTACTAGCACAGATACGCAGTATTTT. This encodes CASHRATSTDTQYF.